This T cell receptor beta chain was recorded in a study of T cells in tumors after PD-1 blockade. Study-wide background: During anti-PD-1 treatment, some patients continued daily vismodegib 150 mg. Study conclusions and caveats: Some novel exhausted tumor clones appeared in pre-treatment blood, suggesting peripheral recruitment.

Worth noting for this clone: No antigen is known for it.

Assay: immunoSEQ multiplex PCR; the TCRdb copy retains only in-frame clones and omits some. Of about 33,000 clones in the sample, 78% were seen once. Here the sequenced sample was PBMCs, taken before anti-PD-1 treatment. This TCR derives from a human donor with basal cell carcinoma.

The CDR3 protein is CSASWSGGHTEAFF. The CDR3 DNA reads as TGCAGTGCTAGTTGGTCCGGGGGGCACACTGAAGCTTTCTTT. V usage is TRBV20-1 and J usage is TRBJ1-1; possible D gene TRBD1, 6 bases. CDR1 is DFQATT and CDR2 is SNEGSKA in the germline V gene (reference sequence). V shed 3 bases and J shed 3 bases, with 14 bases lying between them. The CDR3 consists of 14 residues.